This is a list of T cell receptor beta chains from one sample in a study of CD8 T cells in ankylosing spondylitis. TCRdb analysed the 5' RACE reads with MiXCR anew, one entry per CDR3 protein. The sample has hundreds of thousands of distinct CDR3 sequences, around 11% seen once. Sequenced material: blood, either unsorted or a sorted T cell fraction (not recorded which). The receptors originated from a male donor with ankylosing spondylitis. The CDR3 runs from the conserved cysteine through the conserved F or W. The order of the fields is CDR3 length, D gene, clone size, J gene, V gene, CDR3 DNA, CDR3 protein. D genes are given only for firm matches. Size is omitted from some rows. Given values are once, few, many or a class for expanded clones.

cdr3_length: 15
d_call: NA
clone_size: NA
j_call: TRBJ1-1
v_call: TRBV9
cdr3_nt: TGTGCCAGCAGCCCTCGGGGGGGGTCGAACACTGAAGCTTTCTTT
cdr3_aa: CASSPRGGSNTEAFF

cdr3_length: 15
d_call: NA
clone_size: few
j_call: TRBJ2-7
v_call: TRBV28
cdr3_nt: TGTGCCAGCAAATCTGGACATTCGAGCTCCTACGAGCAGTACTTC
cdr3_aa: CASKSGHSSSYEQYF

cdr3_length: 15
d_call: NA
clone_size: many
j_call: TRBJ1-1
v_call: TRBV12-3/TRBV12-4
cdr3_nt: TGTGCCAGCAGTCCACATCGGGCCCAACCTGGAGGAGCTTTCTTT
cdr3_aa: CASSPHRAQPGGAFF

cdr3_length: 14
d_call: NA
clone_size: NA
j_call: TRBJ2-5
v_call: TRBV5-1
cdr3_nt: TGCGCCAGCAGCTCCGTAGCGGTCCAAGAGACCCAGTACTTC
cdr3_aa: CASSSVAVQETQYF

cdr3_length: 15
d_call: TRBD1
clone_size: NA
j_call: TRBJ1-1
v_call: TRBV10-3
cdr3_nt: TGTGCCATCAGACCGAATACAGGGGAAAACACTGAAGCTTTCTTT
cdr3_aa: CAIRPNTGENTEAFF

cdr3_length: 16
d_call: NA
clone_size: NA
j_call: TRBJ2-3
v_call: TRBV24-1
cdr3_nt: TGTGCCACCAGTGATGCGGGACGGGGGTTGGAGGATACGCAGTATTTT
cdr3_aa: CATSDAGRGLEDTQYF

cdr3_length: 17
d_call: NA
clone_size: many
j_call: TRBJ2-5
v_call: TRBV6-5
cdr3_nt: TGTGCCAGCAGTTACTCTGGCCCCGGCAGGGCGGGCGAGACCCAGTACTTC
cdr3_aa: CASSYSGPGRAGETQYF

cdr3_length: 12
d_call: NA
clone_size: many
j_call: TRBJ2-7
v_call: TRBV7-9
cdr3_nt: TGTGCCAGCAGCCTGCTGGGGTACGAGCAGTACTTC
cdr3_aa: CASSLLGYEQYF

cdr3_length: 15
d_call: NA
clone_size: NA
j_call: TRBJ2-1
v_call: TRBV5-6
cdr3_nt: TGTGCCAGCAGCTTGGAGTCATACTCCTACAATGAGCAGTTCTTC
cdr3_aa: CASSLESYSYNEQFF

cdr3_length: 15
d_call: TRBD1
clone_size: once
j_call: TRBJ1-5
v_call: TRBV20-1
cdr3_nt: TGCAGTGCTAGTGATACAGGGGACCGGGGTCAGCCCCAGCATTTT
cdr3_aa: CSASDTGDRGQPQHF

cdr3_length: 16
d_call: NA
clone_size: NA
j_call: TRBJ2-7
v_call: TRBV3-1
cdr3_nt: TGTGCCAGCAGCCAAGAGGCATGGGGTGGGCTCTACGAGCAGTACTTC
cdr3_aa: CASSQEAWGGLYEQYF

cdr3_length: 12
d_call: NA
clone_size: few
j_call: TRBJ1-2
v_call: TRBV7-2
cdr3_nt: TGTGCCAGCAGCGTTTCTTCGAGCGGCTACACCTTC
cdr3_aa: CASSVSSSGYTF

cdr3_length: 13
d_call: TRBD2
clone_size: NA
j_call: TRBJ2-2
v_call: TRBV6-5
cdr3_nt: TGTGCCAGCAGTTACAGGGAGGGCGGGGAGCTGTTTTTT
cdr3_aa: CASSYREGGELFF

cdr3_length: 13
d_call: NA
clone_size: NA
j_call: TRBJ1-1
v_call: TRBV11-2
cdr3_nt: TGTGCCAGCTCTCAGGGTTTGTACACTGAAGCTTTCTTT
cdr3_aa: CASSQGLYTEAFF

cdr3_length: 13
d_call: NA
clone_size: NA
j_call: TRBJ2-5
v_call: TRBV30
cdr3_nt: TGTGCCTGGACCTGGACACCTGGGGAGACCCAGTACTTC
cdr3_aa: CAWTWTPGETQYF

cdr3_length: 17
d_call: TRBD1
clone_size: NA
j_call: TRBJ1-5
v_call: TRBV4-3
cdr3_nt: TGCGCCAGCAGCCAAGAATTGGACAGGGGGTTCAATCAGCCCCAGCATTTT
cdr3_aa: CASSQELDRGFNQPQHF

cdr3_length: 17
d_call: TRBD1
clone_size: NA
j_call: TRBJ1-2
v_call: TRBV4-3
cdr3_nt: TGCGCCAGCAGCCAAGATTCCCGGACAGGACGACTAGGAGGCTACACCTTC
cdr3_aa: CASSQDSRTGRLGGYTF

cdr3_length: 14
d_call: TRBD1
clone_size: few
j_call: TRBJ1-2
v_call: TRBV4-2
cdr3_nt: TGTGCCAGCAGCCGGGGGGACAGGGTGGATGGCTACACCTTC
cdr3_aa: CASSRGDRVDGYTF

cdr3_length: 16
d_call: NA
clone_size: few
j_call: TRBJ2-7
v_call: TRBV10-1
cdr3_nt: TGCGCCAGCAGTAAATACAACAGGGAAGGGGCACTCGAGCAGTACTTC
cdr3_aa: CASSKYNREGALEQYF

cdr3_length: 14
d_call: NA
clone_size: few
j_call: TRBJ2-1
v_call: TRBV20-1
cdr3_nt: TGCAGTGCCCCCCAGATCACAGGGTTCGGGGAGCAGTTCTTC
cdr3_aa: CSAPQITGFGEQFF

cdr3_length: 18
d_call: TRBD2
clone_size: NA
j_call: TRBJ2-1
v_call: TRBV4-2
cdr3_nt: TGTGCCAGCAGCCAAGATAAACTAGCGGGAGTGTCCTACAATGAGCAGTTCTTC
cdr3_aa: CASSQDKLAGVSYNEQFF

cdr3_length: 14
d_call: NA
clone_size: NA
j_call: TRBJ2-5
v_call: TRBV5-1
cdr3_nt: TGCGCCAGCAGCTTGGTCCCTTGGGAAGAGACCCAGTACTTC
cdr3_aa: CASSLVPWEETQYF

cdr3_length: 15
d_call: TRBD1
clone_size: NA
j_call: TRBJ1-1
v_call: TRBV15
cdr3_nt: TGTGCCACCAGCAGAGCGAAACAGGGGGCCACTGAAGCTTTCTTT
cdr3_aa: CATSRAKQGATEAFF

cdr3_length: 16
d_call: TRBD1
clone_size: NA
j_call: TRBJ2-5
v_call: TRBV18
cdr3_nt: TGTGCCAGCTCACCACCGACGACAGGGTCTGGAGAGACCCAGTACTTC
cdr3_aa: CASSPPTTGSGETQYF

cdr3_length: 14
d_call: NA
clone_size: few
j_call: TRBJ1-2
v_call: TRBV28
cdr3_nt: TGTGCCAGCAGTTTTAACACGCTTAACTATGGCTACACCTTC
cdr3_aa: CASSFNTLNYGYTF

cdr3_length: 17
d_call: NA
clone_size: NA
j_call: TRBJ2-1
v_call: TRBV4-3
cdr3_nt: TGCGCCAGCAGCCAAGATGACCCCTCGAGCTCCTACAATGAGCAGTTCTTC
cdr3_aa: CASSQDDPSSSYNEQFF

cdr3_length: 15
d_call: NA
clone_size: NA
j_call: TRBJ2-2
v_call: TRBV11-2
cdr3_nt: TGTGCCAGCAGCCCGAATGGACCGACACCCGGGGAGCTGTTTTTT
cdr3_aa: CASSPNGPTPGELFF

cdr3_length: 16
d_call: NA
clone_size: few
j_call: TRBJ1-2
v_call: TRBV6-5
cdr3_nt: TGTGCCAGCAGTTACATAGTCGGACAAAATAACTATGGCTACACCTTC
cdr3_aa: CASSYIVGQNNYGYTF

cdr3_length: 15
d_call: NA
clone_size: NA
j_call: TRBJ2-2
v_call: TRBV5-1
cdr3_nt: TGCGCCAGCAGCTCTCGGGCGCAGGCCCCCGGGGAGCTGTTTTTT
cdr3_aa: CASSSRAQAPGELFF

cdr3_length: 13
d_call: TRBD2
clone_size: NA
j_call: TRBJ2-5
v_call: TRBV20-1
cdr3_nt: TGCAGTGCTAGAGACGGCGGGAGGGAGACCCAGTACTTC
cdr3_aa: CSARDGGRETQYF

cdr3_length: 13
d_call: NA
clone_size: few
j_call: TRBJ2-1
v_call: TRBV6-2/TRBV6-3
cdr3_nt: TGTGCCAGCACCGGGTCCATATACAATGAGCAGTTCTTC
cdr3_aa: CASTGSIYNEQFF

cdr3_length: 16
d_call: NA
clone_size: NA
j_call: TRBJ1-1
v_call: TRBV5-1
cdr3_nt: TGCGCCAGCAGCTTGAGGAGTTCCGGTTCGAACACTGAAGCTTTCTTT
cdr3_aa: CASSLRSSGSNTEAFF

cdr3_length: 15
d_call: TRBD1
clone_size: NA
j_call: TRBJ1-5
v_call: TRBV20-1
cdr3_nt: TGCAGTGCTAGACAGGGGGCTGGGGGCAATCAGCCCCAGCATTTT
cdr3_aa: CSARQGAGGNQPQHF

cdr3_length: 16
d_call: NA
clone_size: NA
j_call: TRBJ2-3
v_call: TRBV6-2/TRBV6-3
cdr3_nt: TGTGCCAGCAGTTACCGACCCACGGTACTCACAGATACGCAGTATTTT
cdr3_aa: CASSYRPTVLTDTQYF

cdr3_length: 15
d_call: NA
clone_size: many
j_call: TRBJ2-1
v_call: TRBV11-2
cdr3_nt: TGTGCCAGCAGCTTAGAGGCCTTTACTAGGTATGAGCAGTTCTTC
cdr3_aa: CASSLEAFTRYEQFF

cdr3_length: 15
d_call: NA
clone_size: NA
j_call: TRBJ2-1
v_call: TRBV7-6
cdr3_nt: TGTGCCAGCAGCGCCCAGGAGCGGCCTCGGAATGAGCAGTTCTTC
cdr3_aa: CASSAQERPRNEQFF

cdr3_length: 13
d_call: NA
clone_size: NA
j_call: TRBJ1-4
v_call: TRBV5-4
cdr3_nt: TGTGCCAGCAGCTTACCGACACAAGAAAAACTGTTTTTT
cdr3_aa: CASSLPTQEKLFF

cdr3_length: 17
d_call: NA
clone_size: few
j_call: TRBJ2-7
v_call: TRBV29-1
cdr3_nt: TGCAGCTTTGTTGGGTCAAATCGGAGGGGACCCTTAGAAGAGCAGTACTTC
cdr3_aa: CSFVGSNRRGPLEEQYF

cdr3_length: 15
d_call: TRBD1
clone_size: few
j_call: TRBJ2-7
v_call: TRBV12-3/TRBV12-4
cdr3_nt: TGTGCCAGCACCTTGGGGACAGGGGGCGACCGGGAGCAGTACTTC
cdr3_aa: CASTLGTGGDREQYF